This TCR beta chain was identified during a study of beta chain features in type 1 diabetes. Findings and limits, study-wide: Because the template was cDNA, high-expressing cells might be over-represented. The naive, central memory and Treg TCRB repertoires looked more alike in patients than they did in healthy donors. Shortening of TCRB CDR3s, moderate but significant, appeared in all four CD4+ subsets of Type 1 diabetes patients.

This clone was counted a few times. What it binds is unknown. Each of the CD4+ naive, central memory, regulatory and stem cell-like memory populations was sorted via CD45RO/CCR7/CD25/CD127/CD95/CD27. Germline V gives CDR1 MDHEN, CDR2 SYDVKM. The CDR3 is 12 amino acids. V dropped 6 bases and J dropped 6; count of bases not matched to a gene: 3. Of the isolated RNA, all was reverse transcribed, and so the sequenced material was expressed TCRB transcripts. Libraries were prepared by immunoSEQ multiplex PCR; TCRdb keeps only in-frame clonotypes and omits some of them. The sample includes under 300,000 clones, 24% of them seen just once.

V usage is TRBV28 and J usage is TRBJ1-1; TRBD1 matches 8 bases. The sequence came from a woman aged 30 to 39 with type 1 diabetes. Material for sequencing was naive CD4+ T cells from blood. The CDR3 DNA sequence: TGTGCCAGCAGATTACAGGGGGCTGAAGCTTTCTTT. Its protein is CASRLQGAEAFF. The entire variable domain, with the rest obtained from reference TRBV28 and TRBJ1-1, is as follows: DVKVTQSSRYLVKRTGEKVFLECVQDMDHENMFWYRQDPGLGLRLIYFSYDVKMKEKGDIPEGYSVSREKKERFSLILESASTNQTSMYLCASRLQGAEAFFGQGTRLTVV.